This entry features one T cell receptor (beta chain) sequence. CDR3 length: 13 amino acids. The V gene lost 2 bases and the J gene lost 3 bases, with 7 bases spanning the gap. From germline, CDR1 is MNHEY and CDR2 SVGAGI. The data stem from a study of OX40 agonist ivuxolimab in advanced cancers. The data were produced by immunoSEQ multiplex PCR, yet TCRdb's version contains in-frame clones alone and is incomplete. This table holds some 84,000 clones, about 92% found once. The chain employs TRBV6-5 and TRBJ1-1, with unresolved D. The sequencing used CD4+ or CD8+ T cells sorted from blood, collected in a trial of the OX40 agonist ivuxolimab. The clonotype was recovered from an adult with an advanced solid tumor such as melanoma, head and neck, liver or kidney cancer. Here the CDR3 DNA reads TGTGCCAGCAGTTACGGCGGATACACTGAAGCTTTCTTT. Its protein product is CASSYGGYTEAFF.